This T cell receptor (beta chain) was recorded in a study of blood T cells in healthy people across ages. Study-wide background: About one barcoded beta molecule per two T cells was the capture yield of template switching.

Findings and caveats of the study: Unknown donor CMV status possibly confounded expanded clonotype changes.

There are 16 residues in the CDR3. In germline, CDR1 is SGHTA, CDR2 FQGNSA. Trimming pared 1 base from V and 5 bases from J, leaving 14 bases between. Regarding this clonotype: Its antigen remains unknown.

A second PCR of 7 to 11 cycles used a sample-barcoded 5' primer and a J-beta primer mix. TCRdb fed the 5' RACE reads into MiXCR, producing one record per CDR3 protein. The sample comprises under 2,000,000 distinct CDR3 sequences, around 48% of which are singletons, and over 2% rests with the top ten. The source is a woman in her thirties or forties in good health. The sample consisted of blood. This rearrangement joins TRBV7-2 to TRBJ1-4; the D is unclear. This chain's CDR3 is CASSLERPGENEKLFF. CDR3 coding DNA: TGTGCCAGCAGCTTAGAGAGGCCCGGAGAAAATGAAAAACTGTTTTTT.